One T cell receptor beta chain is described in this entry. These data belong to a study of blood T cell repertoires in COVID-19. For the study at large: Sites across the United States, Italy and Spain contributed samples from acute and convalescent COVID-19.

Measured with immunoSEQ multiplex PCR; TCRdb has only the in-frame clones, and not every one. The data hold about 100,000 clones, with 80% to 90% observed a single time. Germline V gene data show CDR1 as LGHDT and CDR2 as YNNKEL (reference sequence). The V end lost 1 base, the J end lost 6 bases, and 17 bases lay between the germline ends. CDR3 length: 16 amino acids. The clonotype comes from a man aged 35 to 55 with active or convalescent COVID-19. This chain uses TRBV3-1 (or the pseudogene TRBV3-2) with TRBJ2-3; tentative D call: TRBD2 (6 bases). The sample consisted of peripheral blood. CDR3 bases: TGTGCCAGCAGCCAAGTATACACTAGCTATCCGGATACGCAGTATTTT. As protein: CASSQVYTSYPDTQYF.